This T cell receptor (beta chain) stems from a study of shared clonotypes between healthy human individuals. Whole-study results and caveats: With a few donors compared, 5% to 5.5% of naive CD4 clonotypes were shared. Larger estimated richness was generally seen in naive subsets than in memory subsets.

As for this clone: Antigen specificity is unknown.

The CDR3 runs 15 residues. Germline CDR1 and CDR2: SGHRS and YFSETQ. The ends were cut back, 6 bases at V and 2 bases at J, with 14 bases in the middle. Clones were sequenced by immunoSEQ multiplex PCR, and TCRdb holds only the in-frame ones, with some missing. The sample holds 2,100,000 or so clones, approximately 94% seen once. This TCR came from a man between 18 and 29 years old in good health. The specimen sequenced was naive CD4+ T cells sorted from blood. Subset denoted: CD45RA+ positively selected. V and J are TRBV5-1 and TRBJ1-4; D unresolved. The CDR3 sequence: CASKLSGATNEKLFF. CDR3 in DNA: TGCGCCAGCAAACTTTCGGGAGCGACTAATGAAAAACTGTTTTTT. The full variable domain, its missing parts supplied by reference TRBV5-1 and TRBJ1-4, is KAGVTQTPRYLIKTRGQQVTLSCSPISGHRSVSWYQQTPGQGLQFLFEYFSETQRNKGNFPGRFSGRQFSNSRSEMNVSTLELGDSALYLCASKLSGATNEKLFFGSGTQLSVL.